A selection of T cell receptor beta chains follows, all from one sample in a study of blood T cells in healthy people across ages. TCRdb redid the calling of the 5' RACE reads with MiXCR, one entry per CDR3 protein. This table holds fewer than 900,000 distinct CDR3 sequences, more than 40% found once. Sequenced: blood. The receptors derive from a woman aged 55-69 years in good health. Both conserved end residues are part of each CDR3. D genes are given only for firm matches. Clone size is given for some rows only: seen once, a few or many times, or a class if the clone is expanded.

>TRBV9|NA|few|TRBJ2-7
TGTGCCAGCAGCGGCGACACATCCTACGAGCAGTACTTC
CASSGDTSYEQYF
>TRBV28|TRBD2|NA|TRBJ2-3
TGTGCCAGCAGTTCCTTAGGGCGGGGGAACACAGATACGCAGTATTTT
CASSSLGRGNTDTQYF
>TRBV9|NA|few|TRBJ2-7
TGTGCCAGCAGCGTAGACGGTCTCTACGAGCAGTACTTC
CASSVDGLYEQYF
>TRBV7-8|NA|NA|TRBJ1-1
TGTGCCAGCAGCGTAGGATCGGCAGTGAACACTGAAGCTTTCTTT
CASSVGSAVNTEAFF
>TRBV15|NA|NA|TRBJ1-2
TGTGCCACCAGCAGAGACGGGGAAGTCGGTGGCTACACCTTC
CATSRDGEVGGYTF
>TRBV4-1|TRBD1|once|TRBJ1-2
TGCGCCAGCAGAGAAAGGGGACAGACTAACTATGGCTACACCTTC
CASRERGQTNYGYTF
>TRBV7-3|TRBD2|few|TRBJ2-3
TGTGCCAGCAGGGAAGGACTAGCATCTAGCACAGATACGCAGTATTTT
CASREGLASSTDTQYF
>TRBV6-6|TRBD1|NA|TRBJ2-5
TGTGCCAGCAGTTACACGCTCGGTGCCAGGGGGCACGAGACCCAGTACTTC
CASSYTLGARGHETQYF
>TRBV18|NA|NA|TRBJ1-2
TGTGCCAGCTCACCACCGGAAACAGCATATGGCTACACCTTC
CASSPPETAYGYTF
>TRBV20-1|NA|NA|TRBJ2-7
TGCAGTGCCCCCGGGTGGGGGTCCAACGAGCAGTACTTC
CSAPGWGSNEQYF
>TRBV21-1|NA|few|TRBJ1-2
TGTGCCAGCAGCAAATTTAACGGGAAGGGAAAACGTTGGTATGGCTACACCTTC
CASSKFNGKGKRWYGYTF
>TRBV9|TRBD2|NA|TRBJ2-1
TGTGCCAGCAGCGCGCCCCGGACTAGCGGGGATATTCCCTACAATGAGCAGTTCTTC
CASSAPRTSGDIPYNEQFF
>TRBV5-1|TRBD2|many|TRBJ2-3
TGCGCCAGCAGCCTGTTGGGACTAGCCAAGCCAGATACGCAGTATTTT
CASSLLGLAKPDTQYF
>TRBV29-1|TRBD1|NA|TRBJ2-1
TGCAGCGTTGTTACAGGGGGCATTGAGCAGTTCTTC
CSVVTGGIEQFF
>TRBV27|NA|few|TRBJ1-5
TGTGCCAGCAGTTTATGGTACAGCTATCCCCAGCATTTT
CASSLWYSYPQHF
>TRBV20-1|TRBD2|few|TRBJ2-7
TGCAGTGCTAGAGAAAGGACTAGCGGGAGGATCGAGCAGTACTTC
CSARERTSGRIEQYF
>TRBV21-1|NA|NA|TRBJ1-2
TGTGCCAGCAGGATCTATGGCTACACCTTC
CASRIYGYTF
>TRBV12-3/TRBV12-4|TRBD1|few|TRBJ2-3
TGTGCCAGCAGTCTCACCCGGGACAGCAGCACAGATACGCAGTATTTT
CASSLTRDSSTDTQYF
>TRBV28|NA|NA|TRBJ1-5
TGTGCCAGCTCTCAGGTTTATAGCAATCAGCCCCAGCATTTT
CASSQVYSNQPQHF
>TRBV7-8|TRBD1|few|TRBJ1-1
TGTGCCAGCACCAGGGGGCTTGCGAACACTGAAGCTTTCTTT
CASTRGLANTEAFF
>TRBV2|NA|few|TRBJ1-5
TGTGCCAGCGGGGCTGAGGGGAATCAGCCCCAGCATTTT
CASGAEGNQPQHF
>TRBV20-1|TRBD1|few|TRBJ2-3
TGCAGTGCCGAACAAAAGGGGACAGGCACAGATACGCAGTATTTT
CSAEQKGTGTDTQYF
>TRBV7-2|NA|NA|TRBJ2-1
TGTGCCAGCTGGGAACAGGGATGGGATGAGCAGTTCTTC
CASWEQGWDEQFF
>TRBV20-1|NA|NA|TRBJ2-3
TGCAGTGCTAGAGATCTCTACGGGGGCAAGTGGACCTCCACAGATACGCAGTATTTT
CSARDLYGGKWTSTDTQYF